A selection of T cell receptor beta chains follows, all from one sample in a study of CD8 T cells in ankylosing spondylitis. TCRdb reanalysed the 5' RACE reads using MiXCR and keeps one entry per CDR3 protein. Of 750,000 to 850,000 distinct CDR3 sequences listed, over 9.5% are singletons. Sequenced sample: blood, either unsorted or a sorted T cell fraction (not recorded which). The source is a male donor with ankylosing spondylitis. The CDR3 runs from the conserved cysteine through the conserved F or W. The D gene is left open where the match is weak. Clone size is stated in some rows and not others, as once, few, many or a class when expanded.

d_call j_call clone_size v_call cdr3_aa cdr3_nt
- TRBJ2-5 many TRBV7-7 CASRAGETQYF TGTGCTAGCAGAGCGGGAGAGACCCAGTACTTC
- TRBJ1-6 - TRBV11-2 CASSLDPYISPLHF TGTGCCAGCAGCTTAGATCCCTACATCTCACCCCTCCACTTT
- TRBJ1-1 - TRBV27 CASSGIIGNTEAFF TGTGCCAGCAGTGGAATAATAGGGAACACTGAAGCTTTCTTT
- TRBJ2-5 - TRBV6-2/TRBV6-3 CASRPGTEYQETQYF TGTGCCAGCAGACCCGGGACGGAGTACCAAGAGACCCAGTACTTC
TRBD1 TRBJ1-2 many TRBV12-3/TRBV12-4 CASSLRDRGTYGYTF TGTGCCAGCAGTTTAAGGGACAGGGGGACATATGGCTACACCTTC
TRBD2 TRBJ2-7 - TRBV30 CAWTSGTYEQYF TGTGCCTGGACTAGCGGAACCTACGAGCAGTACTTC
TRBD2 TRBJ2-1 few TRBV20-1 CSAIASGGRGEQFF TGCAGTGCTATTGCTAGTGGCGGGAGGGGTGAGCAGTTCTTC
- TRBJ1-2 many TRBV7-2 CASSLEGTSNYGYTF TGTGCCAGCAGCTTAGAGGGAACTTCTAACTATGGCTACACCTTC
- TRBJ1-1 few TRBV6-1 CASLLDRQNTEAFF TGTGCCAGCCTACTAGACAGGCAGAACACTGAAGCTTTCTTT
- TRBJ1-3 few TRBV7-2 CASLLDISGNTIYF TGTGCCAGCCTGCTTGACATCTCTGGAAACACCATATATTTT